These T cell receptor beta chains were read from a single sample in a study of cytomegalovirus exposure and HLA in healthy donors. Libraries were prepared by immunoSEQ multiplex PCR; TCRdb keeps only in-frame clonotypes and omits some of them. The table lists under 200,000 clones, approximately 65% of them singletons. Material: PBMCs. These receptors originate from a middle-aged man in good health and CMV-seronegative. The CDR3 runs from the conserved cysteine through the conserved F or W. The D gene is left open where the match is weak. Clone size is given for some rows only: seen once, a few or many times, or a class if the clone is expanded.

j_call: TRBJ2-5
v_call: TRBV7-2
clone_size: .
d_call: .
cdr3_nt: TGTGCCAGCAGCCCAGTGGCTAGCCTAGCGAGAGAGACCCAGTACTTC
cdr3_aa: CASSPVASLARETQYF

j_call: TRBJ2-7
v_call: TRBV7-2
clone_size: .
d_call: TRBD2
cdr3_nt: TGTGCCAGCCGTCGGGGGGGGGCCTCCTACGAGCAGTACTTC
cdr3_aa: CASRRGGASYEQYF

j_call: TRBJ2-1
v_call: TRBV5-4
clone_size: .
d_call: TRBD2
cdr3_nt: TGTGCCAGCAGCTTGGCTAGCGGTTTCAGGGTCGAGCAGTTCTTC
cdr3_aa: CASSLASGFRVEQFF

j_call: TRBJ2-3
v_call: TRBV5-1
clone_size: .
d_call: .
cdr3_nt: TGCGCCAGTAGTCCGGGGGATACCAACACAGATACGCAGTATTTT
cdr3_aa: CASSPGDTNTDTQYF

j_call: TRBJ1-5
v_call: TRBV27
clone_size: .
d_call: .
cdr3_nt: TGTGCCAGCAGTTTATCAGGAGGTAGCAATCAGCCCCAGCATTTT
cdr3_aa: CASSLSGGSNQPQHF

j_call: TRBJ2-2
v_call: TRBV19
clone_size: .
d_call: TRBD2
cdr3_nt: TGTGCCAGTAGTATGCTGACTAGCGGGAGCACCGGGGAGCTGTTTTTT
cdr3_aa: CASSMLTSGSTGELFF

j_call: TRBJ2-7
v_call: TRBV6-5
clone_size: few
d_call: TRBD2
cdr3_nt: TGTGCCAGCAGTTACAGGCTAGCGGGAGGGCGAGAGCAGTACTTC
cdr3_aa: CASSYRLAGGREQYF

j_call: TRBJ2-3
v_call: TRBV20-1
clone_size: few
d_call: .
cdr3_nt: TGCAGTGCGGAGGAAACAGATACGCAGTATTTT
cdr3_aa: CSAEETDTQYF

j_call: TRBJ1-5
v_call: TRBV27
clone_size: .
d_call: .
cdr3_nt: TGTGCCAGCAGTTTAGGACAGCTAGGGGATCAGCCCCAGCATTTT
cdr3_aa: CASSLGQLGDQPQHF

j_call: TRBJ1-3
v_call: TRBV4-2
clone_size: .
d_call: .
cdr3_nt: TGTGCCAGCAGCCAAGAGGTGTGGCAGGGTGGATACACCATATATTTT
cdr3_aa: CASSQEVWQGGYTIYF

j_call: TRBJ2-4
v_call: TRBV6-4
clone_size: once
d_call: .
cdr3_nt: TGTGCCAGCAGCCCGACGGGAGGGGGCGGGAACATTCAGTACTTC
cdr3_aa: CASSPTGGGGNIQYF

j_call: TRBJ2-7
v_call: TRBV5-6
clone_size: .
d_call: .
cdr3_nt: TGTGCCAGCAGCCCACTAGCAAATAACGAGCAGTACTTC
cdr3_aa: CASSPLANNEQYF

j_call: TRBJ1-4
v_call: TRBV29-1
clone_size: few
d_call: .
cdr3_nt: TGCAGCGTTGAAAGGGGGGAAAAACTGTTTTTT
cdr3_aa: CSVERGEKLFF

j_call: TRBJ2-3
v_call: TRBV7-2
clone_size: .
d_call: TRBD1
cdr3_nt: TGTGCCAGCAGCTTGGGACAGGACACAGATACGCAGTATTTT
cdr3_aa: CASSLGQDTDTQYF

j_call: TRBJ2-6
v_call: TRBV29-1
clone_size: once
d_call: TRBD1
cdr3_nt: TGCAGCGTTGAAGGTAGAGGGACAGGGGGATCTGGGGCCAACGTCCTGACTTTC
cdr3_aa: CSVEGRGTGGSGANVLTF

j_call: TRBJ1-3
v_call: TRBV5-5
clone_size: once
d_call: .
cdr3_nt: TGTGCCAGCAGCTTGGACGTAGTCTCTGGAAACACCATATATTTT
cdr3_aa: CASSLDVVSGNTIYF

j_call: TRBJ2-5
v_call: TRBV7-8
clone_size: .
d_call: TRBD2
cdr3_nt: TGTGCCAGCAGCTTAGCGTATAGAAGCGGGGGAGCCGAAGAGACCCAGTACTTC
cdr3_aa: CASSLAYRSGGAEETQYF

j_call: TRBJ1-5
v_call: TRBV30
clone_size: .
d_call: .
cdr3_nt: TGTGCCTGGGGACAGCCTAGCAATCAGCCCCAGCATTTT
cdr3_aa: CAWGQPSNQPQHF

j_call: TRBJ1-2
v_call: TRBV6-1
clone_size: .
d_call: TRBD1
cdr3_nt: TGTGCCAGCAGTGAAGCGACAGGGAACTATGGCTACACCTTC
cdr3_aa: CASSEATGNYGYTF

j_call: TRBJ1-2
v_call: TRBV5-7
clone_size: .
d_call: TRBD1
cdr3_nt: TGTGCCAGTGTCCGGGACAGGGACGGCTACACCTTC
cdr3_aa: CASVRDRDGYTF

j_call: TRBJ2-3
v_call: TRBV7-9
clone_size: .
d_call: .
cdr3_nt: TGTGCCAGCAGCTTAGGACAGGCGATCACAGATACGCAGTATTTT
cdr3_aa: CASSLGQAITDTQYF

j_call: TRBJ1-2
v_call: TRBV28
clone_size: few
d_call: .
cdr3_nt: TGTGCCACCGTAACAGGGTCTAACTATGGCTACACCTTC
cdr3_aa: CATVTGSNYGYTF

j_call: TRBJ1-2
v_call: TRBV6-1
clone_size: .
d_call: .
cdr3_nt: TGTGCCAGCGGGCAATCTAACTATGGCTACACCTTC
cdr3_aa: CASGQSNYGYTF

j_call: TRBJ2-7
v_call: TRBV27
clone_size: .
d_call: .
cdr3_nt: TGTGCCAGCAGTCGCCCAGGGGGGACCTACGAGCAGTACTTC
cdr3_aa: CASSRPGGTYEQYF

j_call: TRBJ2-1
v_call: TRBV4-3
clone_size: .
d_call: TRBD2
cdr3_nt: TGCGCCAGCAGCCAAGGGGGCGGGAGCCTCTACAATGAGCAGTTCTTC
cdr3_aa: CASSQGGGSLYNEQFF

j_call: TRBJ2-3
v_call: TRBV5-6
clone_size: .
d_call: TRBD2
cdr3_nt: TGTGCCAGCAGCTCTAGCGGGAGGACTGATACGCAGTATTTT
cdr3_aa: CASSSSGRTDTQYF

j_call: TRBJ1-2
v_call: TRBV5-4
clone_size: .
d_call: .
cdr3_nt: TGTGCCAGCAGCCGCGGAGGGAGATATGGCTACACCTTC
cdr3_aa: CASSRGGRYGYTF

j_call: TRBJ1-5
v_call: TRBV7-6
clone_size: .
d_call: .
cdr3_nt: TGTGCCAGCAGCGGTCCCCGGCGGAATCAGCCTCAGCATTTT
cdr3_aa: CASSGPRRNQPQHF

j_call: TRBJ2-5
v_call: TRBV6-5
clone_size: .
d_call: .
cdr3_nt: TGTGCCAGCAGTTACATAGGACACGACCAAGAGACCCAGTACTTC
cdr3_aa: CASSYIGHDQETQYF

j_call: TRBJ2-5
v_call: TRBV6-1
clone_size: .
d_call: TRBD1
cdr3_nt: TGTGCCAGCAGTGAGAGCGACAGGGGCCAGTACTTC
cdr3_aa: CASSESDRGQYF

j_call: TRBJ2-3
v_call: TRBV6-4
clone_size: few
d_call: TRBD1
cdr3_nt: TGTGCCAGCAGTCGCGGGACAGGCTACGATACGCAGTATTTT
cdr3_aa: CASSRGTGYDTQYF

j_call: TRBJ1-2
v_call: TRBV18
clone_size: .
d_call: .
cdr3_nt: TGTGCCAGCTCACCACGAGGGGGCTATGGCTACACCTTC
cdr3_aa: CASSPRGGYGYTF

j_call: TRBJ1-5
v_call: TRBV19
clone_size: few
d_call: TRBD1
cdr3_nt: TGTGCCAGTACCGAGACCGGGACAGGGGGGAGGCCCCAGCATTTT
cdr3_aa: CASTETGTGGRPQHF

j_call: TRBJ2-7
v_call: TRBV7-2
clone_size: .
d_call: TRBD1
cdr3_nt: TGTGCCAGCAGCTCCCAGGGGGCGGGGGAGCAGTACTTC
cdr3_aa: CASSSQGAGEQYF

j_call: TRBJ2-1
v_call: TRBV9
clone_size: .
d_call: TRBD2
cdr3_nt: TGTGCCAGCAGCGTAGGGCTAGCGGTTAACAATGAGCAGTTCTTC
cdr3_aa: CASSVGLAVNNEQFF

j_call: TRBJ1-1
v_call: TRBV18
clone_size: .
d_call: .
cdr3_nt: TGTGCCAGCTCATTGGACACCGCCCTGAACACTGAAGCTTTCTTT
cdr3_aa: CASSLDTALNTEAFF

j_call: TRBJ2-6
v_call: TRBV5-1
clone_size: .
d_call: .
cdr3_nt: TGCGCCAGCAGCTCTAGCTCTGGGGCCAACGTCCTGACTTTC
cdr3_aa: CASSSSSGANVLTF

j_call: TRBJ2-7
v_call: TRBV5-1
clone_size: few
d_call: .
cdr3_nt: TGCGCCAGCAGCTTGGAGCCCGGACAGCTAGTCCAGAACTTC
cdr3_aa: CASSLEPGQLVQNF

j_call: TRBJ1-1
v_call: TRBV6-5
clone_size: .
d_call: .
cdr3_nt: TGTGCCAGCAGTTACTTGACTGAAACTTTCTTT
cdr3_aa: CASSYLTETFF

j_call: TRBJ2-1
v_call: TRBV29-1
clone_size: .
d_call: .
cdr3_nt: TGCAGTGTTCGGTCAGGGGACAACAATGAGCAGTTCTTC
cdr3_aa: CSVRSGDNNEQFF

j_call: TRBJ2-1
v_call: TRBV5-8
clone_size: few
d_call: .
cdr3_nt: TGTGCCAGCAGCTTGGGCGGCAGGGATTACAATGAGCAGTTCTTC
cdr3_aa: CASSLGGRDYNEQFF

j_call: TRBJ2-7
v_call: TRBV2
clone_size: .
d_call: TRBD1
cdr3_nt: TGTGCCAGCAGTGAGCCTTCCCGGACAGGGAACCCCTACGAGCAGTACTTC
cdr3_aa: CASSEPSRTGNPYEQYF

j_call: TRBJ2-7
v_call: TRBV7-9
clone_size: .
d_call: TRBD1
cdr3_nt: TGTGCCAGCAGCCCTGGACAGGGGGCGCGCGAGCAGTACTTC
cdr3_aa: CASSPGQGAREQYF